The sequence of this T cell receptor (beta chain) was determined in a study of metastatic and nonmetastatic thyroid tumors. Across the whole study: The authors compared repertoires across blood and tumor or nodule tissue from malignant and benign thyroid patients. Study-wide findings and caveats: Versus benign nodules, malignant thyroid tumors reportedly had significantly higher TCR beta diversity, in blood and tumor.

Via MiXCR, TCRdb re-called the PCR reads. The repertoire has over 10,000 clones, around 10% of them found once; the top ten carry 32%. All patients were treatment-naive before thyroid surgery. This CDR3 comprises 12 residues. Deletions cut 3 bases from V and 6 bases from J, with 8 bases between. Concerning this clone itself: Its antigen is unidentified.

The J gene is TRBJ2-3, the V gene TRBV5-7, with D uncertain. TRBV5-7 is known as an ORF, though its function is uncertain. Sequencing was carried out using blood. This TCR was recovered from a female donor with papillary thyroid cancer or a benign thyroid nodule (not recorded which). Some clones in this sample may be carry-over from other donors' samples. The CDR3 DNA reads TGTGCCAGCAGCTCCCGATTGGATACGCAGTATTTT. This encodes CASSSRLDTQYF.